This T cell receptor beta chain was obtained from a study of monozygotic twins with inflammatory bowel disease. This CDR3 is built from 12 residues. The germline V gene has CDR1 SGHDT and CDR2 YYEEEE. The UMIs carried a 6-nucleotide sample barcode, and they were added by template switching. TCRdb derives one entry per CDR3 protein from the 5' RACE reads, leaving out DNA. The sample has around 100,000 distinct CDR3 sequences. The sequencing input was blood. This clonotype was sampled from a human donor with ulcerative colitis or Crohn's disease, or a healthy co-twin of an affected twin (not recorded which). This chain joins TRBV5-6 and TRBJ1-1. The CDR3 loop reads CASSWGSAEAFF. Full variable domain (remainder filled in from reference TRBV5-6 and TRBJ1-1): DAGVTQSPTHLIKTRGQQVTLRCSPKSGHDTVSWYQQALGQGPQFIFQYYEEEERQRGNFPDRFSGHQFPNYSSELNVNALLLGDSALYLCASSWGSAEAFFGQGTRLTVV.